Below, one TCR beta chain is given with its context. Its antigen is not identified. CDR1 and CDR2 from the germline V gene are GTSNPN and SVGIG (reference sequence). The CDR3 extends over 13 amino acids. V shed 5 bases and J shed 3 bases, with 13 bases lying between them. This sample stems from a study of cytomegalovirus exposure and HLA in healthy donors. Study-wide findings and caveats: No immune exposure information besides CMV serostatus was available. A later analysis linked some 17,000 TCR beta sequences to HLA alleles at 0.05 false discovery rate. It was reportedly the case that the classifier diagnosed cytomegalovirus status with high specificity and sensitivity.

Amplification used 60 Vbeta primers and 13 Jbeta primers. Measured with immunoSEQ multiplex PCR; TCRdb has only the in-frame clones, and not every one. The sample records about 150,000 clones, over 70% being singletons. The sample comprised PBMCs. The chain couples TRBV30 to TRBJ1-1; D possibly corresponds to TRBD1 (6 bases). The receptor was derived from a man aged 25 to 45 in good health and CMV-seropositive. CDR3 protein: CAWGGARDTEAFF. In DNA, the CDR3 is TGTGCCTGGGGGGGGGCAAGGGACACTGAAGCTTTCTTT.